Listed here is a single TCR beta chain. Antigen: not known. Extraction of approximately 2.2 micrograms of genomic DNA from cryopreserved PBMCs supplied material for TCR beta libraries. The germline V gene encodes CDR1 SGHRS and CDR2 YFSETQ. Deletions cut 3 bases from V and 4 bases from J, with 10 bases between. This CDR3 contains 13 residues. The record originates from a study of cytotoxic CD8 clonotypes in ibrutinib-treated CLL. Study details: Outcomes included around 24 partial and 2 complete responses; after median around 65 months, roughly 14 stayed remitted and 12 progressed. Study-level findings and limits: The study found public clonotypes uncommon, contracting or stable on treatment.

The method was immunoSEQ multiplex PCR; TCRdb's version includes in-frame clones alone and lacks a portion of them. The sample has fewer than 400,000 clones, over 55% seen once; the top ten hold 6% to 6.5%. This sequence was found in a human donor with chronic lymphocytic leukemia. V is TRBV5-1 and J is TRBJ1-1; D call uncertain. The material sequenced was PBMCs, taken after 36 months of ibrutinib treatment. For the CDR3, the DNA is TGCGCCAGCAGCTCGTGGTATGGCACTGAAGCTTTCTTT. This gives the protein CASSSWYGTEAFF.